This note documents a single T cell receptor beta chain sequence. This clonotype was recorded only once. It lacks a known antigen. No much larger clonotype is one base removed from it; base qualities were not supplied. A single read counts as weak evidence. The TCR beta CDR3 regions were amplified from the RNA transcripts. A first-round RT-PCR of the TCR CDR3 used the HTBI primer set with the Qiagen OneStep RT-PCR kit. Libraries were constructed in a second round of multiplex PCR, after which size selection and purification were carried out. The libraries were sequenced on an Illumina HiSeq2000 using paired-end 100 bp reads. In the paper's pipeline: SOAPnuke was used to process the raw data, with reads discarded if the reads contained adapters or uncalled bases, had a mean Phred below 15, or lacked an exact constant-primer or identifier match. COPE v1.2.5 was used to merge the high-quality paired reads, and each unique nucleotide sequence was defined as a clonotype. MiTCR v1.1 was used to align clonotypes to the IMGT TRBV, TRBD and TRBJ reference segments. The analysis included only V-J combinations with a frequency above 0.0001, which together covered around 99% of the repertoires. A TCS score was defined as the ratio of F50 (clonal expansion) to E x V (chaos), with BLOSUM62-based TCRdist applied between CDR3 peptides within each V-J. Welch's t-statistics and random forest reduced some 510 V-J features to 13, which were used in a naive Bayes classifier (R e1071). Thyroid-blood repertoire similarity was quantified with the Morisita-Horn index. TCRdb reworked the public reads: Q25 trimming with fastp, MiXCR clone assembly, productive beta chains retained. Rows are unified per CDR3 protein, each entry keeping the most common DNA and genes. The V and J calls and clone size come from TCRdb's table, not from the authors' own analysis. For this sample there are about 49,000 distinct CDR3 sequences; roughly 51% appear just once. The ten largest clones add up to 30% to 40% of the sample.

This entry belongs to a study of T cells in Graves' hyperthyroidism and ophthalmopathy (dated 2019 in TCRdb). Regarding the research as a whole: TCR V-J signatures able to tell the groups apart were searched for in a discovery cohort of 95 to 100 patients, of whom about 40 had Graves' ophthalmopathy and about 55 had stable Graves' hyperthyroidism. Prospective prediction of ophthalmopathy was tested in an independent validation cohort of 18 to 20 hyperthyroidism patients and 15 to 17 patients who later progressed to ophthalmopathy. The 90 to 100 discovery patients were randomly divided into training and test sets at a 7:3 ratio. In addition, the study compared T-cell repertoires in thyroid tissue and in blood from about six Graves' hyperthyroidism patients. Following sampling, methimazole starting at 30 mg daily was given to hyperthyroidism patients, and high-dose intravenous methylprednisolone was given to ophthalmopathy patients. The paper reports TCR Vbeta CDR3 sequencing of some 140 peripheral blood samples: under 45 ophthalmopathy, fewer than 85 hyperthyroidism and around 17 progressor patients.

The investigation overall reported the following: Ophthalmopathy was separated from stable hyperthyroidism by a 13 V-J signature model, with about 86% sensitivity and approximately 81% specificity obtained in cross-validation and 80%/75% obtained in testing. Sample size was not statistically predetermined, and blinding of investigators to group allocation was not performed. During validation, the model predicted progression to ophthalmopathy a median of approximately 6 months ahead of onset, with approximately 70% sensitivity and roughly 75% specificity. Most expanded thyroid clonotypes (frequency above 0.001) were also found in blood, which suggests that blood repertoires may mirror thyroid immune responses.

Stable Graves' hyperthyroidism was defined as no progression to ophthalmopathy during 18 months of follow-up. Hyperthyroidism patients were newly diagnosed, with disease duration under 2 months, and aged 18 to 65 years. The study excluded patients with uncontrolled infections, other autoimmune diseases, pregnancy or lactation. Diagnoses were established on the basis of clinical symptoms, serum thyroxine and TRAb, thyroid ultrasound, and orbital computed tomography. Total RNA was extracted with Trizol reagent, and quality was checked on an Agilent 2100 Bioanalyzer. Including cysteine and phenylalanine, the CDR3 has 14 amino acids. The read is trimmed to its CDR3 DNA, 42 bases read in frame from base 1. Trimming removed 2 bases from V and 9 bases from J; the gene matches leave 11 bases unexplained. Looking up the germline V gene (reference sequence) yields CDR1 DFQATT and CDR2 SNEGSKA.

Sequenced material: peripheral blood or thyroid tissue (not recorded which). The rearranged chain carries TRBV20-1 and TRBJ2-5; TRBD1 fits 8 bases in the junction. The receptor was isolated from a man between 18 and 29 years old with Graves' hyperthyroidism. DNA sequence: TGCAGTGCTAGATCTGACAGGGGAGGTCAGCCCCAGTACTTC. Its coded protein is CSARSDRGGQPQYF.